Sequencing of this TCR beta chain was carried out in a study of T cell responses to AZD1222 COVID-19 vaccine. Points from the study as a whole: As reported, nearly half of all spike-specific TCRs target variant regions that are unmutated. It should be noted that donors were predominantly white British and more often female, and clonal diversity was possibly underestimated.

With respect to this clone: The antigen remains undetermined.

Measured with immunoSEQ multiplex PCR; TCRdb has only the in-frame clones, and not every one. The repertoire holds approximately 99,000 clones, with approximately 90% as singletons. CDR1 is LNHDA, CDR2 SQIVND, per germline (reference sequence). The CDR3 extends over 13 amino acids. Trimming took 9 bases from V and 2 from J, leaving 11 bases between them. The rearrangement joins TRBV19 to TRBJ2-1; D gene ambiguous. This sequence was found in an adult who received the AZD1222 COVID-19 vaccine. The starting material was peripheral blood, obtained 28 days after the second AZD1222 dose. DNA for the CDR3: TGTGCCAGCTCCCCACCTCCCTACAATGAGCAGTTCTTC. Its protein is CASSPPPYNEQFF.